This record looks at one T cell receptor beta chain sequence and its context. The sample is drawn from a study of PD-L1 blockade in urothelial cancer. Templates that were synthetic TCR analogs were spiked into each PCR. Clones were sequenced by immunoSEQ multiplex PCR, and TCRdb holds only the in-frame ones, with some missing. The sample lists 54,000 or so clones, more than 75% occurring once. Specified time point: pretreatment peripheral blood. Germline V gene sequence: CDR1 SGHAT, CDR2 FQNNGV. The V gene end was trimmed by 5 bases and the J gene end by 14 bases; junction bases not matched to a gene: 11. The CDR3 has 13 residues.

The source was PBMCs, collected around atezolizumab (anti-PD-L1) treatment. The chain recombines TRBV11-2 with TRBJ2-1; 8 nucleotides agree with TRBD1. This sequence originates from a man over 45 with urothelial cancer. CDR3 loop: CASSSPRRTGKFF. The CDR3 DNA reads TGTGCCAGCAGCAGTCCCCGGCGGACAGGGAAGTTCTTC.